This T cell receptor beta chain was documented in a study of immune evolution from preneoplasia to lung adenocarcinoma. Findings and limits, study-wide: Clonality was highest in normal lung, lower in later-stage lesions apparently.

The protocol was immunoSEQ multiplex PCR, while the TCRdb copy is restricted to in-frame clones and leaves out a portion. Among under 45,000 clones listed, roughly 80% were seen once. CDR1 SGHTA and CDR2 FQGNSA come from the germline V gene. This CDR3 is 16 amino acids long. Trimming took 5 bases from V and 0 from J; bases not matched to a gene: 8. After pathologic assessment, macro-dissection selected premalignant or tumor cells for extraction. With respect to this clone: Its target is unknown.

This rearrangement joins TRBV7-2 to TRBJ2-5; 8 nucleotides align to TRBD2. The TCR comes from a person between 55 and 69 years old with lung adenocarcinoma. Sample: FFPE invasive lung adenocarcinoma tissue. For the CDR3, the DNA is TGTGCCAGCAGCCCAAATAGCGGGAACAACCAAGAGACCCAGTACTTC. Translated: CASSPNSGNNQETQYF.